The 26 T cell receptor beta chains listed next were all sequenced from one sample in a study of metastatic and nonmetastatic thyroid tumors. TCRdb re-clonotyped the PCR reads via MiXCR. The sample includes around 12,000 clones, 9% to 13% seen only once; the top ten take 30% to 35%. All patients were untreated before thyroid surgery. Specimen: blood. These receptors were collected from a female donor with papillary thyroid cancer or a benign thyroid nodule (not recorded which). Some clones in this sample may be carry-over from other donors' samples.

This clone was seen many times. This chain joins TRBV19 and TRBJ2-2; D possibly corresponds to TRBD1 (5 bases). In germline, CDR1 is LNHDA, CDR2 SQIVND (reference sequence). Trimming pared 5 bases from V and 6 bases from J, leaving 10 bases between. This CDR3 region has 13 residues. The CDR3 DNA reads as TGTGCCAGTAGTCAGGGAACGTCCGGGGAGCTGTTTTTT. As protein: CASSQGTSGELFF.

There are a few counts of this clone. The gene calls are TRBV19 and TRBJ1-5; D perhaps matches TRBD1 (5 bases). The CDR3 covers 15 residues. In germline, CDR1 is LNHDA, CDR2 SQIVND (reference sequence). The V and J ends lost 8 bases and 1 base respectively, with 15 bases between them. The CDR3 sequence is CASLAWGESNQPQHF. CDR3 DNA: TGTGCCAGTTTAGCCTGGGGGGAAAGCAATCAGCCCCAGCATTTT. Drawing the rest from reference TRBV19 and TRBJ1-5, the complete variable domain is DGGITQSPKYLFRKEGQNVTLSCEQNLNHDAMYWYRQDPGQGLRLIYYSQIVNDFQKGDIAEGYSVSREKKESFPLTVTSAQKNPTAFYLCASLAWGESNQPQHFGDGTRLSIL.

A note on this clone: This may be a read error, as it is one base from a much larger clone. V and J are TRBV30 and TRBJ2-3; 10 bases fit TRBD2. CDR3 length: 16 amino acids. The J segment lost 4 bases and the V segment lost 3 bases, leaving 10 bases of the junction unmatched. Germline V CDR1 and CDR2: GTSNPN, SVGIG (reference sequence). The CDR3 region is CAWREKRGGLSDTQYF. The CDR3 DNA reads TGTGCCTGGAGGGAGAAGCGGGGGGGCCTCTCAGATACGCAGTATTTT.

This clone showed up many times. V is TRBV12-3 or TRBV12-4 and J is TRBJ2-2; weak D call: TRBD2 (5 bases). V gave up 4 bases and J gave up 5 bases, with 17 bases separating them. The CDR3 is 16 amino acids. In nucleotides, the CDR3 is TGTGCCAGCAGTTCCCTAGCCCCCGCTAAAACCGGGGAGCTGTTTTTT. Amino acids: CASSSLAPAKTGELFF.

This clone was observed at least ten times. The chain combines TRBV28 with TRBJ1-4; no reliable D call. V gave up 3 bases and J gave up 11 bases, with 16 bases separating them. CDR1 MDHEN and CDR2 SYDVKM come from the germline V gene. This CDR3 has 14 residues. The chain's CDR3 is CASSFQLQKEKLFF. The CDR3 nucleotides read TGTGCCAGCAGTTTCCAGCTTCAAAAGGAGAAACTGTTTTTT.

This clone was seen repeatedly, ten times or more. This chain connects TRBV5-6 to TRBJ2-5, with D perhaps being TRBD1 or TRBD2 (5 bases each). Germline V CDR1 and CDR2: SGHDT, YYEEEE. Trimming cost V 0 bases and J 4 bases, with 13 bases left between them. This CDR3 has 15 amino acids. As DNA, the CDR3 is TGTGCCAGCAGCTTGGGGGCGGGTAGGGGAGAGACCCAGTACTTC. Its translation: CASSLGAGRGETQYF.

This clone was found many times. The rearrangement links TRBV10-3 to TRBJ2-5; tentatively, D is TRBD1 or TRBD2 (7 bases each). The CDR3 consists of 13 residues. Per the germline V gene, CDR1 is ENHRY and CDR2 is SYGVKD. Trimming left V 3 bases short and J 4 bases short, with 9 bases between. The CDR3: CAISDRGGETQYF. Written as DNA, the CDR3 is TGTGCCATCAGTGACAGGGGGGGAGAGACCCAGTACTTC.

This clone was counted many times. The J gene is TRBJ1-1, the V gene TRBV5-1; D is uncertain. This CDR3 contains 13 residues. CDR1 and CDR2 from the germline V gene are SGHRS and YFSETQ. V was pared by 6 bases and J by 4 bases, with 13 bases between. The CDR3 DNA reads as TGCGCCAGCAACGGGCCTCTCGGCACTGAAGCTTTCTTT. Translation gives CASNGPLGTEAFF.

Concerning this clone itself: It is likely a read error, because the conserved phenylalanine at the end of the CDR3 is missing. The DNA is omitted, as the CDR3 cannot be located on it reliably, and the CDR3 follows TCRdb's listing. The chain employs TRBV28 and TRBJ1-1; the table's D gene call, TRBD1, was not cross checked with the DNA. The CDR3 adds up to 15 amino acids, both ends counted. Germline V gene data show CDR1 as MDHEN and CDR2 as SYDVKM. The CDR3 region is CASRPGDQRNTEAFL.

This clone is medium-sized. The V call is TRBV12-3 or TRBV12-4, the J call TRBJ1-2, with 8 bases aligning to TRBD1. The CDR3 runs 15 residues. Trimming took 3 bases from V and 1 from J; bases not matched to a gene: 4. CDR3 bases: TGTGCCAGCAGTTTGGGGACAGGAATTAACTATGGCTACACCTTC. It yields the protein CASSLGTGINYGYTF.

This clone is medium-sized by share. This chain joins TRBV27 and TRBJ1-2; tentatively, D is TRBD1 (5 bases). The germline V and J ends were trimmed by 2 bases and 2 bases, with 21 bases remaining between them. This CDR3 spans 18 amino acids. The germline V gene encodes CDR1 MNHEY and CDR2 SMNVEV (reference sequence). The CDR3 sequence is CASSLQNDRTLLNYGYTF. The CDR3 nucleotides are TGTGCCAGCAGTTTACAGAATGACCGGACACTTTTGAACTATGGCTACACCTTC.

This clone has at least ten counts. The chain joins TRBV11-1 to TRBJ2-6, with D hard to call. V lost 4 bases and J 0 bases, leaving 7 bases between the germline ends. Germline V CDR1 and CDR2: SGHAT, FQDESV (reference sequence). This CDR3 is 15 amino acids long. The DNA for the CDR3 is TGTGCCAGCAGCTCTAAGCACTCTGGGGCCAACGTCCTGACTTTC. The encoded protein is CASSSKHSGANVLTF.

This clone was found many times. V and J are TRBV2 and TRBJ2-7, with 7 bases matching TRBD1. V was pared by 4 bases and J by 4 bases, with 10 bases of the junction left unmatched. The CDR3 has 15 amino acids. Germline V gene data show CDR1 as SNHLY and CDR2 as FYNNEI. CDR3: CASSAATGLDYEQYF. DNA of the CDR3: TGTGCCAGCAGTGCGGCGACAGGGTTGGATTACGAGCAGTACTTC.

This clone occurred many times. The rearrangement uses TRBV2 and TRBJ1-5; D ambiguous. Germline values: CDR1 SNHLY, CDR2 FYNNEI. The ends were cut back, 4 bases at V and 7 bases at J, with 11 bases in the middle. The CDR3 contains 13 residues. CDR3: CASSGEGEQPQHF. The CDR3 coding sequence is TGTGCCAGCAGTGGGGAGGGTGAACAGCCCCAGCATTTT.

This clone came up many times. The V and J genes are TRBV6-2 or TRBV6-3 and TRBJ2-6; 8 bases are shared with TRBD1. The germline CDR1 and CDR2 sequences are MNHEY and SVGEGT. Trimming at V came to 5 bases and at J to 0 bases, leaving 3 bases not matched to a gene. The CDR3 runs 16 residues. CDR3 coding DNA: TGTGCCAGCAGTCCTACAGGGGGCTCTGGGGCCAACGTCCTGACTTTC. Protein: CASSPTGGSGANVLTF.

Note on this clone: Sequence at one end of the junction differs from germline and may be a read error. The chain recombines TRBV28 with TRBJ2-7; D assignment may be TRBD1 or TRBD2 (5 bases each). The CDR3 is made up of 14 amino acids. Germline loops: CDR1 MDHEN, CDR2 SYDVKM. This chain's CDR3 is CASSLGEIHNELYF. DNA of the CDR3: TGTGCCAGCAGTTTGGGGGAAATCCATAACGAGCTGTACTTT.

With regard to this clone: This CDR3 fails to terminate in the conserved phenylalanine or tryptophan, so it likely reflects a read error. The DNA is left out, because the CDR3 cannot be placed on it with certainty; the CDR3 is given as TCRdb lists it. V is TRBV25-1 and J is TRBJ2-3. CDR1 is MGHDK, CDR2 SYGVNS, per germline. Inclusive of both ends, the CDR3 amounts to 11 amino acids. The CDR3 protein is CASTHGDTQSY.

Many counts were recorded for this clone. The V call is TRBV20-1, the J call TRBJ2-3; D unclear. The V end was cut by 4 bases, the J end by 1 base, with 9 bases between. CDR3 size: 13 residues. The germline V gene has CDR1 DFQATT and CDR2 SNEGSKA (reference sequence). CDR3 in amino acids: CSATYYGTDTQYF. The CDR3 DNA follows: TGCAGTGCTACATACTATGGCACAGATACGCAGTATTTT.

For this clone: Here the CDR3 omits its conserved ending phenylalanine or tryptophan, so a read error is the likely source. The DNA is omitted, as the CDR3 cannot be located on it reliably, and the CDR3 follows TCRdb's listing. The chain combines TRBV28 with TRBJ1-3. The CDR3 is 12 amino acids long, termini counted. Germline values: CDR1 MDHEN, CDR2 SYDVKM. CDR3: CASFSGGNTIDL.

This chain connects TRBV5-1 to TRBJ2-7; unclear D gene. Per germline, CDR1 SGHRS and CDR2 YFSETQ. This CDR3 is 15 amino acids long. The V and J ends lost 2 bases and 7 bases respectively, with 19 bases between them. Here the CDR3 DNA reads TGCGCCAGCAGCTTACGGAGTGCTGGAAGTAAGGAGCAGTACTTC. It is translated as CASSLRSAGSKEQYF. The full variable domain, completed using reference TRBV5-1 and TRBJ2-7, is KAGVTQTPRYLIKTRGQQVTLSCSPISGHRSVSWYQQTPGQGLQFLFEYFSETQRNKGNFPGRFSGRQFSNSRSEMNVSTLELGDSALYLCASSLRSAGSKEQYFGPGTRLTVT.

This clone appeared many times. The chain employs TRBV19 and TRBJ2-1; no reliable D call. Germline values: CDR1 LNHDA, CDR2 SQIVND (reference sequence). The CDR3 has 11 residues. V shed 4 bases and J shed 3 bases, with 1 base lying between them. The CDR3 protein is CASSSYNEQFF. The DNA of the CDR3 is TGTGCCAGTAGTAGCTACAATGAGCAGTTCTTC.

This clone was seen ten or more times. The V gene is TRBV6-2 or TRBV6-3, the J gene TRBJ1-6, with D possibly being TRBD1 (5 bases). Germline V gives CDR1 MNHEY, CDR2 SVGEGT. Trimming pared 4 bases from V and 7 bases from J, leaving 14 bases between. This CDR3 has 15 amino acids. CDR3 sequence: CASSSQDKANSPLHF. In nucleotides, the CDR3 is TGTGCCAGCAGTTCCCAGGACAAAGCAAATTCACCCCTCCACTTT.

This clone was seen at least ten times. This sequence joins TRBV18 and TRBJ2-3, with D perhaps matching TRBD2 (6 bases). Trimming took off 0 bases at V and 2 bases at J, with 12 bases between the two ends. Germline CDR1 KGHSH, CDR2 LQKENI. This CDR3 is built from 16 residues. The CDR3 here is CASSPPPSAFTDTQYF. The CDR3 DNA reads as TGTGCCAGCTCACCACCCCCTAGCGCCTTCACAGATACGCAGTATTTT. Variable domain in full (rest from reference TRBV18 and TRBJ2-3): NAGVMQNPRHLVRRRGQEARLRCSPMKGHSHVYWYRQLPEEGLKFMVYLQKENIIDESGMPKERFSAEFPKEGPSILRIQQVVRGDSAAYFCASSPPPSAFTDTQYFGPGTRLTVL.

This clone was picked up many times. An end of the junction does not agree with germline; a read error may underlie this. The V call is TRBV2, the J call TRBJ2-5, with 15 bases matching TRBD2. The germline gives CDR1 SNHLY, CDR2 FYNNEI. The CDR3 runs to 16 residues. The CDR3 sequence: CANSGLAGGPGETQYF. CDR3 coding DNA: TGTGCCAACAGTGGACTAGCGGGGGGGCCGGGGGAGACCCAGTACTTC.

This clone was seen repeatedly, ten times or more. The chain carries TRBV7-3 and TRBJ2-2; 8 positions agree with TRBD2. With V trimmed by 1 base and J by 6 bases, 4 bases remained unmatched. This CDR3 is 15 amino acids long. Germline V gene lookup returns CDR1 SGHTA and CDR2 FQGTGA. CDR3 coding DNA: TGTGCCAGCAGCTTAAGTAGCGGGGTTGCCGGGGAGCTGTTTTTT. Residues: CASSLSSGVAGELFF.

At least ten counts were recorded for this clone. The chain recombines TRBV20-1 with TRBJ2-5; 8 positions agree with TRBD1. The germline V gene encodes CDR1 DFQATT and CDR2 SNEGSKA (reference sequence). The CDR3 sequence is 13 residues long. CDR3 residues: CSVARQGQETQYF. The DNA of the CDR3 is TGCAGCGTAGCGCGACAGGGGCAAGAGACCCAGTACTTC.